The subject of this entry is one T cell receptor (beta chain). This may come from a read error, since a much larger clone is one base off. This sample is part of a study of T cell repertoires in cytomegalovirus infection. The germline V gene has CDR1 SGHTA and CDR2 FQGNSA. CDR3 length equals 14 residues. TCRdb re-called the reads through MiXCR, storing one row per CDR3 protein. The profile shows under 800,000 distinct CDR3 sequences, 24% of them singletons. This TCR derives from a human donor in good health (CMV status not recorded). Some clones in this sample may be carry-over from other donors' samples. Sequenced input: CD8+ T cells from PBMCs. V usage is TRBV7-2 and J usage is TRBJ2-5, with TRBD1 as a possible D gene (5 bases). For the CDR3, the DNA is TGTGCCAGGAGCTCAATAACAGGATCCGAGACCCAGTACTTC. Translation gives CARSSITGSETQYF.